This T cell receptor (beta chain) was recovered during a study of neoadjuvant nivolumab and ipilimumab in lung cancer. This CDR3 is 15 amino acids long. V lost 2 bases and J lost 1, with 9 bases in between. Germline loops: CDR1 SGHDN, CDR2 FVKESK. Here immunoSEQ multiplex PCR was the method, and the copy in TCRdb shows in-frame clones only, minus some. The sample has roughly 8,700 clones; approximately 80% are singletons. This sample comprised tumor tissue, obtained after neoadjuvant nivolumab, alone or with ipilimumab, at or shortly before surgery. The receptor's source is an adult with non-small cell lung cancer. This chain links TRBV14 with TRBJ2-1; no clear D gene. DNA for the CDR3: TGTGCCAGCAGCCAAATCAGGCCTTCCTACAATGAGCAGTTCTTC. This translates into CASSQIRPSYNEQFF.